This T cell receptor (beta chain) was obtained from a study of blood T cells in healthy people across ages. About the study: Through template switching, about one barcoded beta molecule was captured per two T cells, as measured in model experiments.

The CDR3 consists of 16 residues. Germline V gene lookup returns CDR1 SGHVS and CDR2 FNYEAQ. In this sample, this clonotype turned up a few times. An end of the junction does not agree with germline; a read error may underlie this. For the second PCR, which ran for about 6 to 11 cycles, a sample-barcoded 5' primer and a J-beta primer mix were used. Each CDR3 protein is one row after TCRdb ran MiXCR on the 5' RACE reads. The table has fewer than 600,000 distinct CDR3 sequences, roughly a quarter seen once. The same specimen was also included in a second study, on T cells of mothers and their children.

V usage is TRBV7-6 and J usage is TRBJ2-1; 7 bases are a match to TRBD1. The receptor comes from a boy aged 2 to 10 in good health. Source material: blood. CDR3 nucleotide sequence: TGTGCCAGCAGCCTCAGACAGGGATACTCCTACAATGGGCAGTTCTTC. It encodes CASSLRQGYSYNGQFF.